These 26 T cell receptor beta chains were all obtained from the same sample, sequenced in a study of long-term antiretroviral therapy in people with HIV. At the survey level, the v3.0 immunoSEQ assay was run. Sequencing used immunoSEQ multiplex PCR; TCRdb keeps in-frame clones, though not all of them. The sample contains more than 20,000 clones, approximately 95% of which appear only once. The specimen was unsorted PBMCs, collected about 4.9 years after starting antiretroviral therapy. The receptors originated from a woman between 50 and 59 years old with HIV.

The CDR3 loop reads CASSSGRVTDTQYF. Written as DNA, the CDR3 is TGTGCCAGCAGCAGCGGGAGGGTCACAGATACGCAGTATTTT. V is TRBV11-1 and J is TRBJ2-3; 10 positions agree with TRBD2. CDR3 size: 14 residues. Germline trimming cut 5 bases from V and 2 bases from J; bases unmatched to any gene: 1. Germline V gene lookup returns CDR1 SGHAT and CDR2 FQDESV (reference sequence).

This clone has only one observation. The CDR3 loop is CASTGREVNTGELFF. CDR3 nucleotide sequence: TGTGCCAGTACCGGGAGGGAAGTTAACACCGGGGAGCTGTTTTTT. The V call is TRBV19, the J call TRBJ2-2; 8 bases align to TRBD2. The junction had 6 bases not matched to a gene; V was cut back by 7 bases and J by 2 bases. Germline CDR1 reads LNHDA; CDR2 reads SQIVND (reference sequence). This CDR3 has 15 residues.

The rearrangement joins TRBV5-5 to TRBJ2-3; tentative D call: TRBD2 (6 bases). CDR3 size: 15 residues. From germline, CDR1 is SGHKS and CDR2 YYEKEE (reference sequence). V was pared by 2 bases and J by 2 bases, with 12 bases between. The CDR3 sequence is CASSFLGGPTDTQYF. The CDR3 DNA sequence: TGTGCCAGCAGCTTTCTGGGGGGACCCACAGATACGCAGTATTTT.

The gene calls are TRBV7-2 and TRBJ2-7, with a tentative D call TRBD2 (6 bases). V lost 3 bases to trimming and J lost 0 bases, with 12 bases between them. The germline V gene encodes CDR1 SGHTA and CDR2 FQGNSA. The CDR3 spans 15 residues. The CDR3 is CASSFGDSISYEQYF. In nucleotides, the CDR3 is TGTGCCAGCAGCTTCGGGGACTCTATCTCCTACGAGCAGTACTTC.

J is TRBJ1-5 and V is TRBV19; D is perhaps TRBD1 (6 bases). The CDR3 is made up of 15 amino acids. CDR1 is LNHDA and CDR2 is SQIVND in the germline V gene (reference sequence). V was clipped by 7 bases and J by 0 bases, with 13 bases between them. The CDR3 spells CASTDMGHSNQPQHF. The CDR3 DNA reads as TGTGCCAGTACAGACATGGGACATAGCAATCAGCCCCAGCATTTT. Full variable domain (rest looked up from reference TRBV19 and TRBJ1-5): DGGITQSPKYLFRKEGQNVTLSCEQNLNHDAMYWYRQDPGQGLRLIYYSQIVNDFQKGDIAEGYSVSREKKESFPLTVTSAQKNPTAFYLCASTDMGHSNQPQHFGDGTRLSIL.

Only one count was recorded for this clone. The genes are TRBV5-1 and TRBJ2-1; 9 bases agree with TRBD2. The CDR3 consists of 15 residues. V shed 3 bases, J shed 2 bases, and the junction held 3 bases outside the gene matches. Germline values: CDR1 SGHRS, CDR2 YFSETQ. CDR3 in amino acids: CASSSTSGTYNEQFF. DNA for the CDR3: TGCGCCAGCAGCTCGACTAGCGGTACCTACAATGAGCAGTTCTTC.

The genes are TRBV5-1 and TRBJ1-4; tentatively, D is TRBD1 (6 bases). This CDR3 has 17 amino acids. Germline V gene lookup returns CDR1 SGHRS and CDR2 YFSETQ. The ends were cut back, 7 bases at V and 1 base at J, with 20 bases in the middle. DNA of the CDR3: TGCGCCAGCCAGACGGGACTCCTACAGGGAACTAATGAAAAACTGTTTTTT. This translates into CASQTGLLQGTNEKLFF.

The chain couples TRBV7-2 to TRBJ1-1; D is ambiguous. This CDR3 comprises 13 residues. The V and J ends lost 7 bases and 4 bases respectively, with 13 bases between them. Germline assignment: CDR1 SGHTA and CDR2 FQGNSA. CDR3: CASTVSEGTEAFF. The CDR3 DNA follows: TGTGCCAGCACCGTTAGTGAAGGCACTGAAGCTTTCTTT.

The rearrangement uses TRBV11-3 and TRBJ2-5, with 11 bases matching TRBD2. Germline CDR1 reads SGHNT; CDR2 reads YENEEA. This CDR3 is 18 amino acids long. V was clipped by 5 bases and J by 2 bases; unmatched bases: 13. CDR3 in DNA: TGTGCCAGCAGCCCAGGGACTAGCGGAGATGCGGGTCAAGAGACCCAGTACTTC. Translation: CASSPGTSGDAGQETQYF.

The CDR3 spells CASSLGVLTDTQYF. The CDR3 DNA reads TGTGCCAGCAGCTTAGGGGTTCTCACAGATACGCAGTATTTT. The chain employs TRBV7-2 and TRBJ2-3; D is uncertain. Looked up from germline, CDR1 is SGHTA and CDR2 is FQGNSA. V lost 1 base and J lost 2, with 7 bases in between. The CDR3 length is 14 residues.

The chain combines TRBV19 with TRBJ2-2; D not resolved. Trimming pared 4 bases from V and 1 base from J, leaving 10 bases between. This CDR3 comprises 15 residues. Germline values: CDR1 LNHDA, CDR2 SQIVND (reference sequence). CDR3 sequence reads: CASSRSIQNTGELFF. CDR3 in DNA: TGTGCCAGTAGTAGGTCCATCCAGAACACCGGGGAGCTGTTTTTT. The full variable domain, completed using reference TRBV19 and TRBJ2-2, is DGGITQSPKYLFRKEGQNVTLSCEQNLNHDAMYWYRQDPGQGLRLIYYSQIVNDFQKGDIAEGYSVSREKKESFPLTVTSAQKNPTAFYLCASSRSIQNTGELFFGEGSRLTVL.

The chain joins TRBV27 to TRBJ2-5; D gene ambiguous. V was shortened by 6 bases and J by 5 bases, with 19 bases between the two germline ends. The V gene's germline CDR1 is MNHEY and CDR2 SMNVEV (reference sequence). This CDR3 has 15 residues. CDR3: CASRVARSGLETQYF. In DNA, the CDR3 is TGTGCCAGCAGAGTGGCTAGGTCGGGTCTGGAGACCCAGTACTTC.

The rearrangement links TRBV9 to TRBJ2-6; D may match TRBD1 or TRBD2 (5 bases each). With 3 bases removed from V and 4 bases from J, the gap between germline ends came to 20 bases. The CDR3 has 18 amino acids. The V gene's germline CDR1 is SGDLS and CDR2 YYNGEE. CDR3 region: CASSAWGRPAGGANVLTF. CDR3 coding DNA: TGTGCCAGCAGCGCGTGGGGACGTCCGGCGGGCGGGGCCAACGTCCTGACTTTC.

The rearrangement links TRBV6-5 to TRBJ2-3; D gene unclear. V dropped 2 bases and J dropped 4 bases, with 13 bases sitting between them. Germline CDR1 is MNHEY and CDR2 is SVGAGI. The CDR3 is made up of 15 amino acids. The CDR3 DNA follows: TGTGCCAGCAGTTACGTGTCCTATACGCCAGATACGCAGTATTTT. Its translation is CASSYVSYTPDTQYF.

This clone was recorded only once. The rearrangement joins TRBV9 to TRBJ2-2; D may be TRBD1 or TRBD2 (6 bases each). The CDR3 contains 15 residues. V lost 0 bases, J lost 7 bases, and 13 bases lay in between. Germline V lookup: CDR1 SGDLS, CDR2 YYNGEE. Here the CDR3 reads CASSVGWGADGELFF. CDR3 DNA sequence: TGTGCCAGCAGCGTAGGTTGGGGGGCGGACGGGGAGCTGTTTTTT.

V and J are TRBV7-8 and TRBJ1-1; D is undetermined. The CDR3 totals 14 residues. Germline V lookup: CDR1 SGHVS, CDR2 FQNEAQ. V lost 1 base, J lost 0 bases, and 6 bases lay in between. The chain's CDR3 is CASSLGTLNTEAFF. In nucleotides, the CDR3 is TGTGCCAGCAGCTTAGGCACTTTGAACACTGAAGCTTTCTTT. Filled out from reference TRBV7-8 and TRBJ1-1, the complete variable domain reads GAGVSQSPRYKVAKRGQDVALRCDPISGHVSLFWYQQALGQGPEFLTYFQNEAQLDKSGLPSDRFFAERPEGSVSTLKIQRTQQEDSAVYLCASSLGTLNTEAFFGQGTRLTVV.

V usage is TRBV5-6 and J usage is TRBJ2-1, with 7 positions matching TRBD1. This CDR3 has 15 residues. In germline, CDR1 is SGHDT, CDR2 YYEEEE. Trimming took 6 bases from V and 3 from J; bases not matched to a gene: 9. CDR3 protein: CASTTGDRSYNEQFF. The CDR3 DNA sequence: TGTGCCAGCACCACAGGGGACAGAAGCTACAATGAGCAGTTCTTC.

The chain has TRBV14 and TRBJ2-4; 7 nucleotides match TRBD1. Per the germline V gene, CDR1 is SGHDN and CDR2 is FVKESK. The V and J ends lost 4 bases and 9 bases, in that order; junction bases with no gene match: 9. The CDR3 spans 14 residues. The CDR3 DNA reads as TGTGCCAGCAGCCCCTCCCAGGGGGTCGGCATTCAGTACTTC. It is translated as CASSPSQGVGIQYF. Supplemented by reference TRBV14 and TRBJ2-4, the full variable domain reads EAGVTQFPSHSVIEKGQTVTLRCDPISGHDNLYWYRRVMGKEIKFLLHFVKESKQDESGMPNNRFLAERTGGTYSTLKVQPAELEDSGVYFCASSPSQGVGIQYFGAGTRLSVL.

J is TRBJ2-5 and V is TRBV5-1, with unresolved D. The ends were cut back, 1 base at V and 5 bases at J, with 6 bases in the middle. CDR1 is SGHRS and CDR2 is YFSETQ in the germline V gene. This CDR3 region has 12 residues. The CDR3 DNA is TGCGCCAGCAGCTTGTGGCCGGAGACCCAGTACTTC. This translates into CASSLWPETQYF.

The genes are TRBV2 and TRBJ1-2, with 7 bases identical to TRBD1. This CDR3 contains 12 residues. CDR1 is SNHLY and CDR2 is FYNNEI in the germline V gene. V dropped 7 bases and J dropped 4; count of bases not matched to a gene: 3. The CDR3 sequence: CASTGDSYGYTF. For the CDR3, the DNA is TGTGCCAGCACTGGGGACAGCTATGGCTACACCTTC. Using reference TRBV2 and TRBJ1-2 for the parts outside the CDR3, the full variable domain is EPEVTQTPSHQVTQMGQEVILRCVPISNHLYFYWYRQILGQKVEFLVSFYNNEISEKSEIFDDQFSVERPDGSNFTLKIRSTKLEDSAMYFCASTGDSYGYTFGSGTRLTVV.

The chain couples TRBV7-8 to TRBJ2-2, with D tentatively TRBD1 (6 bases). The CDR3 extends over 17 amino acids. V was cut by 1 base and J by 4 bases, with 16 bases left in between. The germline CDR1 and CDR2 sequences are SGHVS and FQNEAQ. The chain's CDR3 is CASSLVGTGILTGELFF. CDR3 coding DNA: TGTGCCAGCAGCTTAGTTGGTACAGGGATCCTCACCGGGGAGCTGTTTTTT.

J is TRBJ1-4 and V is TRBV2; D ambiguous. V lost 2 bases and J lost 8, with 18 bases in between. Per the germline V gene, CDR1 is SNHLY and CDR2 is FYNNEI. The CDR3 covers 16 residues. The CDR3 DNA reads as TGTGCCAGCAGTGAATCAGAGGGCAGGAAGCGGGAAAAACTGTTTTTT. Its protein product is CASSESEGRKREKLFF.

The rearrangement uses TRBV19 and TRBJ1-2; D remains ambiguous. From germline, CDR1 is LNHDA and CDR2 SQIVND (reference sequence). The CDR3 consists of 10 residues. The DNA of the CDR3 is TGTGCTACCCCCTGGGTTAGCTACACCTTC. It specifies CATPWVSYTF.

This chain links TRBV7-9 with TRBJ1-1; D gene ambiguous. Germline V gene sequence: CDR1 SEHNR, CDR2 FQNEAQ (reference sequence). Trimming took 4 bases from V and 0 from J, leaving 9 bases between them. This CDR3 region has 14 residues. CDR3 sequence: CASSSMTVNTEAFF. CDR3 nucleotide sequence: TGTGCCAGCAGCTCAATGACTGTGAACACTGAAGCTTTCTTT.

The chain joins TRBV28 to TRBJ2-2; no clear D. The ends were cut back, 6 bases at V and 8 bases at J, with 19 bases in the middle. Germline CDR1 reads MDHEN; CDR2 reads SYDVKM. The CDR3 has 15 amino acids. The CDR3 DNA reads as TGTGCCAGCAGCCCCGCCTCGTCTTGGCTGGGGGAGCTGTTTTTT. It codes for CASSPASSWLGELFF.

The CDR3 loop is CASSYSSTAVGELFF. CDR3 coding DNA: TGTGCCAGCAGTTACTCGAGTACGGCAGTGGGGGAGCTGTTTTTT. This rearrangement joins TRBV6-5 to TRBJ2-2; D unresolved. The CDR3 has 15 amino acids. Germline V lookup: CDR1 MNHEY, CDR2 SVGAGI. Trimming shortened V by 0 bases and J by 8 bases, and 13 bases separated the two germline ends.